This TCR beta chain was documented in a study of shared clonotypes between healthy human individuals. At a deep level, the assay was run. Sequencing was performed with immunoSEQ multiplex PCR; in TCRdb, only in-frame clones are kept and a portion is missing. This sample yields around 1.5 million clones, of which nearly 99% are seen a single time; around 0.47% belongs to the top ten. This clone was detected once. Its matching antigen is unknown. All donors were healthy HIV-negative adults lacking recent acute infections or vaccinations. CDR3 length: 14 amino acids. Trimming pared 0 bases from V and 6 bases from J, leaving 10 bases between. Germline V gene sequence: CDR1 SGHNT, CDR2 YYREEE (reference sequence). General study findings and limits: Generation probabilities were higher for clonotypes shared across all four sorted-subset donors than for unshared ones.

Sequenced: naive CD4+ T cells sorted from blood. The sample's subset: CD45RA+ positively selected. The gene calls are TRBV5-4 and TRBJ2-1; D ambiguous. The receptor's source is a man younger than 45 in good health. The CDR3 loop reads CASSLGSVTNEQFF. The CDR3, as DNA: TGTGCCAGCAGCTTGGGATCGGTAACCAATGAGCAGTTCTTC.